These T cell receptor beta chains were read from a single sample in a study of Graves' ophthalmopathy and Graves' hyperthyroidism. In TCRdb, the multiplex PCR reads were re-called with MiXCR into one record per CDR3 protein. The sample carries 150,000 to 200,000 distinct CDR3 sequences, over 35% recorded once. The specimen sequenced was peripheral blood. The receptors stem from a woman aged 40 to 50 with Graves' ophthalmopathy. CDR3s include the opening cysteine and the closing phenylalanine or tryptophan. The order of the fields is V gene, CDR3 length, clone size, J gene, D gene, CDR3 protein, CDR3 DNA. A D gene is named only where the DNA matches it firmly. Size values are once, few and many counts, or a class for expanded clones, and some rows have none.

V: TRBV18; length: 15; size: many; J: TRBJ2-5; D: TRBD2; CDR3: CASSPTSGSLETQYF; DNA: TGTGCCAGCTCACCGACTAGCGGGAGTTTAGAGACCCAGTACTTC
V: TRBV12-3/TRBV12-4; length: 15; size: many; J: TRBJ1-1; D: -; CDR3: CASRLTGTGNTEAFF; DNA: TGTGCCAGCAGATTAACGGGTACGGGGAACACTGAAGCTTTCTTT
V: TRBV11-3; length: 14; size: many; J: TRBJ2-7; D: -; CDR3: CASSLVTLSYEQYF; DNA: TGTGCCAGCAGCTTAGTGACACTATCCTACGAGCAGTACTTC
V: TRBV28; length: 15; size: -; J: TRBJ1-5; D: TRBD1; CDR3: CASDIPDRLHQPQHF; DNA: TGTGCCAGCGATATCCCGGACAGGCTCCATCAGCCCCAGCATTTT
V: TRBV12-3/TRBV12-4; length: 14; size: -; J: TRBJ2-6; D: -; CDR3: CASSSRTGANVLTF; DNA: TGTGCCAGCAGTTCCCGGACAGGGGCCAACGTCCTGACTTTC
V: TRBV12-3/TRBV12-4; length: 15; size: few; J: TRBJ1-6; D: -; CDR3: CASSRGLAYNSPLHF; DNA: TGTGCCAGCAGTCGCGGACTCGCCTATAATTCACCCCTCCACTTT
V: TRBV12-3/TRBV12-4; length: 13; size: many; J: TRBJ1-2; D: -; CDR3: CASSATANYGYTF; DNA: TGTGCCAGCAGTGCGACAGCAAACTATGGCTACACCTTC
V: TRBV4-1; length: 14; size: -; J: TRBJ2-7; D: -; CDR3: CASSPGDGSYEQYF; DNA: TGCGCCAGCAGCCCCGGGGATGGGTCCTACGAGCAGTACTTC
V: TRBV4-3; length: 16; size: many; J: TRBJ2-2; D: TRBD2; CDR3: CASSQDSAGYTGELFF; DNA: TGCGCCAGCAGCCAAGATTCAGCGGGGTACACCGGGGAGCTGTTTTTT
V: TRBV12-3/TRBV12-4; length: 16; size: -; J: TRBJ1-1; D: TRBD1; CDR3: CASSAGGTGSNTEAFF; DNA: TGTGCCAGCAGTGCCGGGGGGACAGGATCGAACACTGAAGCTTTCTTT
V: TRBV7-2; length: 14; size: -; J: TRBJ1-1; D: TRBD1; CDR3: CASSLTGLSSEAFF; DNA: TGTGCCAGCAGCTTGACAGGGTTGAGCTCTGAAGCTTTCTTT
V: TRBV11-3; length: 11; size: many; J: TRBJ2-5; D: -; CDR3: CASSLGKTQYF; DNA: TGTGCCAGCAGCTTGGGAAAGACCCAGTACTTC
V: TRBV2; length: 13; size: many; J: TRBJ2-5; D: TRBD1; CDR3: CASRWTGPETQYF; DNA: TGTGCCAGCAGATGGACAGGGCCAGAGACCCAGTACTTC
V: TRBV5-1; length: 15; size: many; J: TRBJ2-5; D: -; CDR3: CASSVNQGGEETQYF; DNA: TGCGCCAGCAGCGTAAATCAGGGGGGAGAGGAGACCCAGTACTTC
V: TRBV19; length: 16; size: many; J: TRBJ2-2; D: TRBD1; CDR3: CASTGSRGLWTGELFF; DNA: TGTGCCAGCACTGGGTCCAGGGGGCTATGGACCGGGGAGCTGTTTTTT
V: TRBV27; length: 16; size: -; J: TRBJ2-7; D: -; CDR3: CASRPPGWGRLNEQYF; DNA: TGTGCCAGCAGGCCACCTGGGTGGGGCCGCTTGAACGAGCAGTACTTC
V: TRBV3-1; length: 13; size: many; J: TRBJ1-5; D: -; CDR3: CASSGGPYQPQHF; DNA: TGTGCCAGCAGTGGTGGGCCGTATCAGCCCCAGCATTTT
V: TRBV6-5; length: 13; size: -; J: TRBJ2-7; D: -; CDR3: CASSYGSGDEQYF; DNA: TGTGCCAGCAGTTACGGGTCAGGGGACGAGCAGTACTTC
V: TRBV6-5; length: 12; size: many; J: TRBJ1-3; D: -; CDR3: CASQAQGNTIYF; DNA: TGTGCCTCCCAGGCACAGGGAAACACCATATATTTT
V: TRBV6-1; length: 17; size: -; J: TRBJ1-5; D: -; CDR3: CASSESRSGNSNQPQHF; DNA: TGTGCCAGCAGTGAATCTAGATCGGGGAATAGCAATCAGCCCCAGCATTTT
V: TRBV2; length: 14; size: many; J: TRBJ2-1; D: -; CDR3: CASKPESSYNEQFF; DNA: TGTGCCAGCAAGCCGGAGAGCTCCTACAATGAGCAGTTCTTC
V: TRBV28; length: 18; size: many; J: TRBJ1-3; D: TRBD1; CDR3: CASSPSGTGGASGNTIYF; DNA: TGTGCCAGCAGTCCCTCCGGGACAGGGGGCGCTTCTGGAAACACCATATATTTT
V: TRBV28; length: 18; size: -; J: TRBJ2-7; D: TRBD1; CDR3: CASSSLPGTGRSSYEQYF; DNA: TGTGCCAGCAGTTCTCTTCCAGGGACAGGGAGAAGCTCCTACGAGCAGTACTTC
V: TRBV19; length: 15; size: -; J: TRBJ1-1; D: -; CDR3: CASSIYDGENTEAFF; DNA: TGTGCCAGTAGTATTTATGACGGAGAGAACACTGAAGCTTTCTTT
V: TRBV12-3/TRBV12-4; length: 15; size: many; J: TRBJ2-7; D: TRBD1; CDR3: CASRGQGPGLYEQYF; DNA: TGTGCCAGCAGAGGACAGGGTCCCGGACTTTACGAGCAGTACTTC
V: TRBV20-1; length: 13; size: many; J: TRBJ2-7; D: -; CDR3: CSASDAPGISQYF; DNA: TGCAGTGCTAGTGACGCGCCGGGGATCTCGCAGTACTTC